This T cell receptor beta chain was sequenced for a study of T cell responses to AZD1222 COVID-19 vaccine. Study-level results: There were repertoire samples only from the period after the peak T cell response. White British donors predominated, females outnumbered males, and clonal diversity was possibly underestimated. Spike-spanning, vaccine-associated CD4 TCRs were dominant at 160-218 and 743-854.

Profiling relied on immunoSEQ multiplex PCR, and the TCRdb table lists in-frame clones only, not all of them. The table lists more than 110,000 clones, around 90% of them singletons, with 4.5% to 6.5% in the top ten. Notes on this clone: Its antigen is undetermined.

Per the germline V gene, CDR1 is SGHNT and CDR2 is YYREEE (reference sequence). The CDR3 is 16 residues long. The V segment lost 4 bases and the J segment 6 bases; nucleotides outside the gene matches: 9. The receptor comes from an adult in good health. V usage is TRBV5-4 and J usage is TRBJ2-3; 12 nucleotides align to TRBD1. The starting material was peripheral blood, obtained on day 0 of AZD1222 vaccination. CDR3 nucleotides: TGTGCCAGCAGCGACCGGGACAGGGGGCGTAGGGATACGCAGTATTTT. This gives the protein CASSDRDRGRRDTQYF.